This is a list of T cell receptor beta chains from one sample in a study of radiation and T cells in renal cell carcinoma. The table came from immunoSEQ multiplex PCR; TCRdb's copy has only in-frame clones and leaves some out. The sample shows roughly 100,000 clones, about 79% of them seen only once. The material was blood, obtained from a patient whose treatment included radiotherapy and nephrectomy. Receptors were obtained from a man in his sixties with renal cell carcinoma. The CDR3 runs from the conserved cysteine through the conserved F or W. Each record gives: CDR3 length, clone size, D gene, J gene, V gene, CDR3 protein, CDR3 DNA. The D gene is left open where the match is weak. Clone size appears in some rows only: once, few, many, or a class for an expanded clone.

16	-	-	TRBJ1-5	TRBV5-8	CASSGSTGPSNQPQHF	TGTGCCAGCAGCGGATCGACTGGCCCCAGCAATCAGCCCCAGCATTTT
15	-	-	TRBJ2-3	TRBV14	CASSPLGLSTDTQYF	TGTGCCAGCAGCCCCCTTGGGCTAAGCACAGATACGCAGTATTTT
17	-	-	TRBJ1-3	TRBV6-1	CASSELATEFSGNTIYF	TGTGCCAGCAGTGAACTGGCTACAGAGTTCTCTGGAAACACCATATATTTT
16	medium-sized	TRBD1	TRBJ1-4	TRBV5-1	CASSWEQGAAVEKLFF	TGCGCCAGCAGCTGGGAGCAGGGGGCGGCTGTTGAAAAACTGTTTTTT
14	-	-	TRBJ1-1	TRBV10-3	CAISLLGGNTEAFF	TGTGCCATCAGTCTTCTTGGCGGGAACACTGAAGCTTTCTTT
16	-	TRBD1	TRBJ1-1	TRBV6-5	CASSYWKQGEGTEAFF	TGTGCCAGCAGTTACTGGAAACAGGGGGAGGGCACTGAAGCTTTCTTT
12	-	-	TRBJ2-1	TRBV9	CASSGLNNEQFF	TGTGCCAGCAGCGGATTAAACAATGAGCAGTTCTTC
13	-	TRBD1	TRBJ2-6	TRBV30	CAHRGTGANVLTF	TGTGCCCACAGGGGGACTGGGGCCAACGTCCTGACTTTC
14	-	-	TRBJ2-3	TRBV28	CASRTTGVGDTQYF	TGTGCCAGCAGGACTACGGGGGTCGGGGATACGCAGTATTTT
14	-	TRBD1	TRBJ2-1	TRBV18	CASSRGQSYNEQFF	TGTGCCAGCTCAAGGGGACAGAGTTACAATGAGCAGTTCTTC
16	-	TRBD1	TRBJ1-5	TRBV15	CATNSRTGWFAQPQHF	TGTGCCACCAACAGCCGGACAGGGTGGTTCGCCCAGCCCCAGCATTTT
14	-	TRBD1	TRBJ2-5	TRBV27	CASAGQGLRETQYF	TGTGCCAGCGCAGGACAGGGTCTTCGAGAGACCCAGTACTTC
14	few	TRBD1	TRBJ1-1	TRBV2	CASRVGTGNLEAFF	TGTGCCAGCAGAGTGGGGACAGGGAATCTTGAAGCTTTCTTT
14	-	-	TRBJ1-5	TRBV28	CASSFPGSNQPQHF	TGTGCCAGCAGTTTCCCAGGAAGCAATCAGCCCCAGCATTTT
18	-	TRBD1	TRBJ1-5	TRBV29-1	CSVVVLGQGGSSNQPQHF	TGCAGCGTTGTCGTATTAGGACAGGGCGGATCGAGCAATCAGCCCCAGCATTTT
15	once	-	TRBJ1-2	TRBV15	CATSRVRGQGYGYTF	TGTGCCACCAGCAGAGTACGGGGGCAGGGCTATGGCTACACCTTC
15	few	-	TRBJ2-1	TRBV12-5	CASGEGGSSYNEQFF	TGTGCTAGTGGTGAGGGTGGGAGCTCCTACAATGAGCAGTTCTTC
15	-	TRBD2	TRBJ2-7	TRBV10-3	CAGLPGLAGLDEQYF	TGTGCCGGATTACCGGGACTAGCGGGTCTCGACGAGCAGTACTTC
15	-	-	TRBJ2-7	TRBV2	CASSAGRRFLYEQYF	TGTGCCAGCAGTGCGGGACGGAGGTTCCTCTACGAGCAGTACTTC
13	-	-	TRBJ2-7	TRBV4-1	CASSQDWDDEQYF	TGCGCCAGCAGCCAAGATTGGGATGACGAGCAGTACTTC
16	-	TRBD1	TRBJ2-7	TRBV9	CASSVGSSRGFDEQYF	TGTGCCAGCAGCGTTGGTTCTTCCAGGGGGTTCGACGAGCAGTACTTC
16	-	TRBD1	TRBJ1-5	TRBV19	CASRERQGAGNQPQHF	TGTGCCAGTAGGGAACGACAGGGGGCAGGTAATCAGCCCCAGCATTTT
13	-	-	TRBJ2-1	TRBV5-8	CASSYLRGGRQFF	TGTGCCAGCAGCTACCTGAGAGGAGGTAGGCAGTTCTTC
14	few	TRBD1	TRBJ2-1	TRBV19	CASWDRALNNEQFF	TGTGCCAGTTGGGACAGAGCCCTAAACAATGAGCAGTTCTTC
17	-	TRBD2	TRBJ2-1	TRBV25-1	CASSAGLAGGYGNEQFF	TGTGCCAGCAGTGCCGGACTAGCGGGAGGGTACGGGAATGAGCAGTTCTTC
16	-	TRBD1	TRBJ1-2	TRBV14	CASSQTAGTGPYGYTF	TGTGCCAGCAGCCAAACCGCCGGGACAGGGCCCTATGGCTACACCTTC
14	-	-	TRBJ1-2	TRBV6-1	CASSERPQQNGYTF	TGTGCCAGCAGTGAAAGGCCTCAACAGAATGGCTACACCTTC
14	-	-	TRBJ1-5	TRBV5-1	CASSLVGGMEPQHF	TGCGCCAGCAGCTTGGTGGGCGGGATGGAGCCCCAGCATTTT
14	-	-	TRBJ1-5	TRBV27	CASSFQAGQQPQHF	TGTGCCAGCAGTTTTCAGGCGGGCCAGCAGCCCCAGCATTTT
15	-	-	TRBJ2-2	TRBV28	CASGTYPTNTGELFF	TGTGCCAGCGGGACATACCCCACGAACACCGGGGAGCTGTTTTTT